These 16 T cell receptor beta chains came from one sample sequenced in a study of glioma-infiltrating T cells. The iRepertoire nested amplicon-rescue multiplex PCR amplified TCR alpha and beta CDR3s from RNA. TCRdb used MiXCR to reprocess the multiplex PCR reads, holding one entry per CDR3 protein. The sample carries about 140,000 distinct CDR3 sequences, about two fifths recorded once. Sequences were obtained from glioma tissue, nonneoplastic brain tissue, or PBMCs (not recorded which). These TCRs come from a human donor with low-grade glioma or glioblastoma, undergoing nonglioma brain surgery, or in good health (not recorded which).

The chain couples TRBV7-9 to TRBJ2-3; 11 nucleotides align to TRBD2. CDR3 length: 15 amino acids. Losses at the gene ends were 8 bases for V and 1 base for J; bases not matched to a gene: 5. The germline V gene encodes CDR1 SEHNR and CDR2 FQNEAQ (reference sequence). CDR3: CASRGLADRTDTQYF. The CDR3 region has the DNA TGTGCCAGCCGGGGACTAGCGGATCGCACAGATACGCAGTATTTT.

The gene calls are TRBV5-1 and TRBJ2-3; TRBD2 agrees at 9 bases. The V gene's germline CDR1 is SGHRS and CDR2 YFSETQ. This CDR3 has 18 amino acids. With V trimmed by 5 bases and J by 4 bases, 17 bases remained unmatched. The CDR3 reads CASSPSGGGAGEADTQYF. In DNA, the CDR3 is TGCGCCAGCAGTCCCTCGGGCGGGGGGGCCGGTGAAGCAGATACGCAGTATTTT.

In the case of this clonotype: A read error may explain this, as a much larger clone is one base away. The gene calls are TRBV6-2 or TRBV6-3 and TRBJ2-3; tentatively, D is TRBD1 or TRBD2 (5 bases each). This CDR3 has 14 residues. V was shortened by 9 bases and J by 1 base, with 14 bases between the two germline ends. The V gene's germline CDR1 is MNHEY and CDR2 SVGEGT. CDR3 protein: CARSYGDRTDTQYF. As DNA, the CDR3 is TGTGCCAGATCGTACGGGGACCGCACAGATACGCAGTATTTT.

The rearrangement uses TRBV4-1 and TRBJ1-2; the D is unclear. V lost 3 bases and J 6 bases, leaving 8 bases between the germline ends. CDR1 is MGHRA and CDR2 is YSYEKL in the germline V gene. This CDR3 is 12 amino acids long. CDR3 in amino acids: CASSHERNGYTF. The CDR3 coding sequence is TGCGCCAGCAGCCATGAGCGTAATGGCTACACCTTC.

The genes are TRBV11-2 and TRBJ2-3; the D is unclear. Between the trimmed V and J ends, which lost 4 bases and 1 base, there was a span of 12 bases. CDR1 and CDR2 (germline): SGHAT, FQNNGV. The CDR3 covers 15 residues. The CDR3 loop reads CASSSTTIGTDTQYF. CDR3 bases: TGTGCCAGCAGCTCCACGACAATAGGCACAGATACGCAGTATTTT.

J is TRBJ2-3 and V is TRBV7-9, with D unresolved. V lost 4 bases to trimming and J lost 0 bases, with 14 bases between them. From germline, CDR1 is SEHNR and CDR2 FQNEAQ (reference sequence). CDR3 length: 16 residues. This CDR3 is CASSSQGAFSTDTQYF. Here the CDR3 DNA reads TGTGCCAGCAGCTCCCAAGGAGCGTTTAGCACAGATACGCAGTATTTT.

The CDR3 sequence: CASSPDYRGKQFF. The CDR3 DNA is TGTGCCAGCAGCCCTGACTATCGTGGGAAGCAGTTCTTC. The V call is TRBV7-2, the J call TRBJ2-1; a possible D gene is TRBD2 (5 bases). The germline V gene encodes CDR1 SGHTA and CDR2 FQGNSA. The CDR3 is made up of 13 amino acids. Trimming stripped 5 bases from V and 11 bases from J, with 16 bases between. The variable domain in full, completed from reference TRBV7-2 and TRBJ2-1, reads GAGVSQSPSNKVTEKGKDVELRCDPISGHTALYWYRQSLGQGLEFLIYFQGNSAPDKSGLPSDRFSAERTGGSVSTLTIQRTQQEDSAVYLCASSPDYRGKQFFGPGTRLTVL.

The chain employs TRBV6-2 or TRBV6-3 and TRBJ2-1; 9 bases match TRBD2. This CDR3 has 20 residues. The V gene's germline CDR1 is MNHEY and CDR2 SVGEGT. V lost 2 bases, J lost 0 bases, and 14 bases stayed unmatched. DNA for the CDR3: TGTGCCAGCAGTTACCTACAGGGGTACGCGGGAGGGAGCTCCTACAATGAGCAGTTCTTC. It specifies CASSYLQGYAGGSSYNEQFF.

The V gene is TRBV28, the J gene TRBJ1-1, with 7 nucleotides matching TRBD1. The CDR3 covers 13 residues. Trimming removed 8 bases from V and 4 bases from J; junction bases left unmatched: 7. Germline lookup yields CDR1 MDHEN and CDR2 SYDVKM. CDR3 coding DNA: TGTGCCAGCTTTCCAAGGGGGCCCACTGAAGCTTTCTTT. It is translated as CASFPRGPTEAFF.

The V gene is TRBV11-1, the J gene TRBJ2-7; D possibly corresponds to TRBD2 (5 bases). The CDR3 totals 15 residues. Trimming left V 5 bases short and J 4 bases short, with 18 bases between. Germline V gene data show CDR1 as SGHAT and CDR2 as FQDESV (reference sequence). Here the CDR3 reads CASSITRGNGYEQYF. In DNA, the CDR3 is TGTGCCAGCAGCATTACACGGGGTAATGGGTACGAGCAGTACTTC.

This clonotype was seen just once. At one end the junction does not follow the germline gene, possibly because of a read error. The chain uses TRBV9 and TRBJ2-3; 8 bases match TRBD2. The CDR3 has 15 amino acids. Germline CDR1 and CDR2: SGDLS and YYNGEE. The CDR3 nucleotides are TGTACCAGCAGTCCTACTAGCGGTAGCACAGATACGCAGTATTTT. As protein: CTSSPTSGSTDTQYF.

This clonotype was counted only a few times. The chain uses TRBV10-3 and TRBJ1-3; D gene uncertain. The CDR3 is 12 amino acids. The germline V gene encodes CDR1 ENHRY and CDR2 SYGVKD. Trimming took off 7 bases at V and 2 bases at J, with 6 bases between the two ends. CDR3 nucleotides: TGTGCCATCACGGGGACTGGAAACACCATATATTTT. It is translated as CAITGTGNTIYF.

The J gene is TRBJ1-2, the V gene TRBV28; a weak D match, TRBD1 (6 bases). Trimming took 9 bases from V and 2 from J, leaving 7 bases between them. Germline-derived CDR1 and CDR2 are MDHEN and SYDVKM. The CDR3 sequence is 11 residues long. In DNA, the CDR3 is TGTGCCAGTGGACAGAACTATGGCTACACCTTC. Translation gives CASGQNYGYTF.

This clonotype was detected only a few times. The chain carries TRBV15 and TRBJ1-1; 8 bases agree with TRBD1. Germline-derived CDR1 and CDR2 are LNHNV and YYDKDF (reference sequence). The J segment lost 1 base and the V segment lost 5 bases, leaving 6 bases of the junction unmatched. The CDR3 is 15 residues long. The CDR3 is CATSATTGANTEAFF. The DNA of the CDR3 is TGTGCCACCAGCGCCACGACAGGGGCGAACACTGAAGCTTTCTTT.

Regarding this clonotype: Just one base apart from a much larger clone, this may be a read error. This chain links TRBV6-1 with TRBJ2-3, with 9 bases fitting TRBD1. The CDR3 has 14 residues. V lost 5 bases to trimming and J lost 5 bases; unmatched junction nucleotides: 5. CDR1 is MNHNS, CDR2 SASEGT, per germline. CDR3 region: CASSQQGAGDTQYF. CDR3 nucleotide sequence: TGTGCCAGCAGTCAACAGGGGGCTGGAGATACGCAGTATTTT.

This clonotype was observed a handful of times. V and J are TRBV6-1 and TRBJ2-1, with a weak D call TRBD1 (5 bases). In germline, CDR1 is MNHNS, CDR2 SASEGT. The V end lost 2 bases, the J end lost 2 bases, and 7 bases lay between the germline ends. The CDR3 loop spans 14 amino acids. The CDR3 DNA sequence: TGTGCCAGCAGTGAATGGGGCCCCTACAATGAGCAGTTCTTC. This encodes CASSEWGPYNEQFF.